This T cell receptor beta chain is from a study of spatial heterogeneity in lung cancer. On the study more broadly: The average appearance count of each unique TCR and UMI combination in raw reads was more than 9.5. Study results and limitations: Detection of ubiquitous tumor TCRs in blood was higher at resection than follow-up.

Germline CDR1 reads SNHLY; CDR2 reads FYNNEI. The CDR3 runs to 18 residues. Trimming cost V 8 bases and J 6 bases; bases outside gene matches: 18. Every cDNA TCR molecule received its own unique molecular identifier. From the 5' RACE reads, TCRdb called clonotypes with MiXCR, one entry per CDR3 protein. Of some 50,000 distinct CDR3 sequences detected, 6% to 9.5% appear once; the ten largest clones hold approximately 13%. Time point specified: sample taken at primary tumor resection. Whole RNA from tumor, nontumor lung or frozen PBMC was sequenced unsorted. Samples came from approximately 65 TRACERx patients with untreated early-stage lung cancer. This clonotype was recorded at least ten times. Its antigen is not identified.

The starting material was PBMCs, obtained at surgery. V gene TRBV2 combines with J gene TRBJ2-1; 11 bases line up with TRBD2. The source is a female donor with early-stage non-small cell lung cancer. The CDR3, as DNA: TGTGCCAGCGGTTGGAGCAGACTAGCGGGGAATAAGGGCAATGAGCAGTTCTTC. Its translation: CASGWSRLAGNKGNEQFF.